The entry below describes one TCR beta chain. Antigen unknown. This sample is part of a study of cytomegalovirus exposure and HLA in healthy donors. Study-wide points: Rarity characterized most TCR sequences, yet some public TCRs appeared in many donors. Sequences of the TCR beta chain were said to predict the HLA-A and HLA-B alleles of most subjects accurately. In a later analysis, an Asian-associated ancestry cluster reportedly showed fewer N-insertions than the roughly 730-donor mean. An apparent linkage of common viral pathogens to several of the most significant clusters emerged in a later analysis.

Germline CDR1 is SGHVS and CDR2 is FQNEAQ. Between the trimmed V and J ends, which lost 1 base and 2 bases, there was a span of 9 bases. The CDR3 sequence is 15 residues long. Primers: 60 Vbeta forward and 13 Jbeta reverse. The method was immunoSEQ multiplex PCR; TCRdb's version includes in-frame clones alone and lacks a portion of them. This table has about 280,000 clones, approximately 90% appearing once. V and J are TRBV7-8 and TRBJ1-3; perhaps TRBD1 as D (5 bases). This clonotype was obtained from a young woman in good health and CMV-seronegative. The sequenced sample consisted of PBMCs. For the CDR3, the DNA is TGTGCCAGCAGCTTAGGGGGCAGCGCTGGAAACACCATATATTTT. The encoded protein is CASSLGGSAGNTIYF.